This is a list of T cell receptor beta chains from one sample in a study of blood T cell repertoires in COVID-19. Some clones are missing from TCRdb's copy, which holds only in-frame ones; the method was immunoSEQ multiplex PCR. The data hold about 150,000 clones, with roughly 90% observed a single time. The sequenced sample consisted of peripheral blood. The receptors were gathered from a man in his fifties with acute or convalescent COVID-19. CDR3s include the opening cysteine and the closing phenylalanine or tryptophan. D genes are given only for firm matches. Clone size is stated in some rows and not others, as once, few, many or a class when expanded.

D gene: -; J gene: TRBJ1-6; clone size: -; V gene: TRBV11-1; CDR3 length: 14; CDR3 protein: CASSLVEGSSPLHF
D gene: -; J gene: TRBJ1-5; clone size: -; V gene: TRBV4-3; CDR3 length: 16; CDR3 protein: CASSQDLGAGNQPQHF
D gene: -; J gene: TRBJ1-5; clone size: -; V gene: TRBV10-3; CDR3 length: 13; CDR3 protein: CAIGGRENQPQHF
D gene: -; J gene: TRBJ1-2; clone size: -; V gene: TRBV6-2/TRBV6-3; CDR3 length: 15; CDR3 protein: CASSYAGAGNYGYTF
D gene: TRBD1; J gene: TRBJ1-4; clone size: -; V gene: TRBV2; CDR3 length: 17; CDR3 protein: CASSAGTGGSGNEKLFF
D gene: -; J gene: TRBJ1-2; clone size: -; V gene: TRBV20-1; CDR3 length: 13; CDR3 protein: CSASPGQHYGYTF
D gene: TRBD2; J gene: TRBJ2-3; clone size: -; V gene: TRBV18; CDR3 length: 15; CDR3 protein: CASSPPAGGGDTQYF
D gene: TRBD2; J gene: TRBJ2-3; clone size: -; V gene: TRBV9; CDR3 length: 18; CDR3 protein: CASSLGTSGNSRTDTQYF
D gene: -; J gene: TRBJ2-7; clone size: -; V gene: TRBV27; CDR3 length: 21; CDR3 protein: CASNLIKGGGVWASGSYEQYF
D gene: -; J gene: TRBJ1-1; clone size: few; V gene: TRBV21-1; CDR3 length: 14; CDR3 protein: CASTRTGRNTEAFF
D gene: TRBD1; J gene: TRBJ2-1; clone size: -; V gene: TRBV18; CDR3 length: 15; CDR3 protein: CASSPQGVPGNEQFF
D gene: TRBD1; J gene: TRBJ2-1; clone size: few; V gene: TRBV5-1; CDR3 length: 14; CDR3 protein: CASRDRGNYNEQFF
D gene: TRBD1; J gene: TRBJ1-2; clone size: few; V gene: TRBV3-1/TRBV3-2; CDR3 length: 14; CDR3 protein: CASSRDSLGYGYTF
D gene: -; J gene: TRBJ2-7; clone size: -; V gene: TRBV11-2; CDR3 length: 12; CDR3 protein: CASSFSLAEQYF
D gene: -; J gene: TRBJ2-2; clone size: -; V gene: TRBV1; CDR3 length: 15; CDR3 protein: CTSSQPLAGPGELFF
D gene: TRBD2; J gene: TRBJ2-1; clone size: -; V gene: TRBV6-5; CDR3 length: 15; CDR3 protein: CASTLTSGSFNEQFF
D gene: -; J gene: TRBJ2-5; clone size: -; V gene: TRBV7-3; CDR3 length: 13; CDR3 protein: CASSFGTTETQYF
D gene: TRBD2; J gene: TRBJ2-7; clone size: -; V gene: TRBV9; CDR3 length: 15; CDR3 protein: CASSLGSGGPGEQYF
D gene: -; J gene: TRBJ2-1; clone size: -; V gene: TRBV4-2; CDR3 length: 15; CDR3 protein: CASSQNTFSYNEQFF
D gene: -; J gene: TRBJ1-1; clone size: -; V gene: TRBV24-1; CDR3 length: 12; CDR3 protein: CATLGRGNEAFF
D gene: -; J gene: TRBJ1-2; clone size: -; V gene: TRBV29-1; CDR3 length: 15; CDR3 protein: CSVEWLLLPNYGYTF
D gene: TRBD1; J gene: TRBJ2-7; clone size: -; V gene: TRBV7-2; CDR3 length: 15; CDR3 protein: CASSPRGQASYEQYF
D gene: -; J gene: TRBJ1-5; clone size: -; V gene: TRBV7-6; CDR3 length: 16; CDR3 protein: CASSLDQGKTNQPQHF
D gene: TRBD2; J gene: TRBJ2-5; clone size: -; V gene: TRBV4-2; CDR3 length: 14; CDR3 protein: CASSQGGGQETQYF
D gene: -; J gene: TRBJ1-5; clone size: -; V gene: TRBV28; CDR3 length: 15; CDR3 protein: CASSKSWGDGQPQHF
D gene: -; J gene: TRBJ2-2; clone size: -; V gene: TRBV11-3; CDR3 length: 13; CDR3 protein: CASSLWTEGELFF
D gene: -; J gene: TRBJ1-1; clone size: -; V gene: TRBV28; CDR3 length: 14; CDR3 protein: CASRPRGGWTEAFF
D gene: TRBD1; J gene: TRBJ1-5; clone size: few; V gene: TRBV28; CDR3 length: 14; CDR3 protein: CASSLEQGTQPQHF
D gene: -; J gene: TRBJ2-4; clone size: -; V gene: TRBV9; CDR3 length: 15; CDR3 protein: CASSVAGVAKNIQYF
D gene: TRBD1; J gene: TRBJ1-1; clone size: once; V gene: TRBV19; CDR3 length: 15; CDR3 protein: CASSITRTGPKVAFF
D gene: -; J gene: TRBJ2-2; clone size: -; V gene: TRBV11-3; CDR3 length: 13; CDR3 protein: CASSRLSTGELFF
D gene: -; J gene: TRBJ1-1; clone size: -; V gene: TRBV14; CDR3 length: 13; CDR3 protein: CASSAEFSTEAFF
D gene: TRBD1; J gene: TRBJ2-5; clone size: once; V gene: TRBV18; CDR3 length: 13; CDR3 protein: CASSSGGFETQYF
D gene: TRBD1; J gene: TRBJ1-2; clone size: -; V gene: TRBV19; CDR3 length: 17; CDR3 protein: CATRRGQGYSANYGYTF
D gene: -; J gene: TRBJ2-3; clone size: -; V gene: TRBV5-1; CDR3 length: 13; CDR3 protein: CASSLRWSDTQYF
D gene: -; J gene: TRBJ2-7; clone size: -; V gene: TRBV20-1; CDR3 length: 11; CDR3 protein: CSVYSSYEQYF
D gene: TRBD1; J gene: TRBJ2-1; clone size: -; V gene: TRBV18; CDR3 length: 14; CDR3 protein: CAGTVGTGPYEQFF
D gene: -; J gene: TRBJ1-2; clone size: -; V gene: TRBV20-1; CDR3 length: 16; CDR3 protein: CSASSPFGTTNYGYTF
D gene: TRBD1; J gene: TRBJ1-2; clone size: -; V gene: TRBV5-6; CDR3 length: 16; CDR3 protein: CASSHRDRTLLYGYTF
D gene: -; J gene: TRBJ1-2; clone size: -; V gene: TRBV3-1/TRBV3-2; CDR3 length: 12; CDR3 protein: CASSQGPYGYTF
D gene: TRBD1; J gene: TRBJ1-1; clone size: -; V gene: TRBV5-1; CDR3 length: 19; CDR3 protein: CASSLYSLWGQGGYTEAFF